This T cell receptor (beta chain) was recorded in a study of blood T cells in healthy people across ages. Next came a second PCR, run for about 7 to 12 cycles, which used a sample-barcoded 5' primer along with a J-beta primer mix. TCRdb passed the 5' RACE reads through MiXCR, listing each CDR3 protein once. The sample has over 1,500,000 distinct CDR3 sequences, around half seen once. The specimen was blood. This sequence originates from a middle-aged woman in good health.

The CDR3 here is CATSGTGYSNQPQHF. In DNA, the CDR3 is TGTGCCACCTCCGGGACAGGATATAGCAATCAGCCCCAGCATTTT. The chain couples TRBV24-1 to TRBJ1-5; 8 bases match TRBD1. V lost 9 bases and J lost 0; bases outside the gene matches: 6. Germline V gene lookup returns CDR1 KGHDR and CDR2 SFDVKD. The CDR3 runs to 15 residues.